The present T cell receptor beta chain was sequenced within a study of T-cell reconstitution after alpha-beta-depleted transplantation in children. There are many counts of this clonotype. Antigen specificity is unknown. The length of the CDR3 is 14 residues. Trimming left V 0 bases short and J 4 bases short, with 11 bases between. From germline, CDR1 is SGHRS and CDR2 YFSETQ. General study points: The study traced high day-60 TCRbeta diversity in some patients to surviving recipient T cells and thymic progenitors. Hyperexpanded clones declined; after one year, newly produced T cells mostly supplied diversity. Reports say that about two months after transplant, the alpha-beta T cells came out of several hundred graft clones that had expanded.

It was with unique molecular identifiers that the TCRbeta library was prepared. TCRdb used MiXCR to reprocess the PCR reads, holding one entry per CDR3 protein. The sample holds 250,000 to 300,000 distinct CDR3 sequences, around 7.3% seen once. The source is a female patient aged 2-9 years who had a stem cell transplant for Fanconi anemia, so the T cells may come from the graft donor. The rearrangement uses TRBV5-1 and TRBJ2-7; D remains unclear. The specimen was peripheral blood, collected 360 days after TCRalphabeta/CD19-depleted stem cell transplant. CDR3 region: CASSLVSSLYEQYF. For the CDR3, the DNA is TGCGCCAGCAGCTTGGTCAGCTCCTTGTACGAGCAGTACTTC.